The 28 T cell receptor beta chains given below trace back to one sample, sequenced in a study of blood T cell repertoires in COVID-19. The data were produced by immunoSEQ multiplex PCR, yet TCRdb's version contains in-frame clones alone and is incomplete. The sample includes fewer than 250,000 clones, about 88% of them seen just once. Sequencing was performed on PBMCs or T cells enriched from blood (not recorded which). All receptors derive from a woman aged 25 to 39 who had recovered from COVID-19.

This sequence joins TRBV4-2 and TRBJ1-1, with 9 bases lining up with TRBD1. The CDR3 spans 19 residues. V trimming: 4 bases; J trimming: 1 base; junction bases outside the gene matches: 16. Germline CDR1 reads LGHNA; CDR2 reads YNFKEQ. CDR3 loop: CASSPRPGQGSVTNTEAFF. For the CDR3, the DNA is TGTGCCAGCAGCCCGCGTCCGGGACAGGGCTCCGTAACGAACACTGAAGCTTTCTTT.

This clone was recorded once. The CDR3 sequence: CASSGRGVTDTQYF. The CDR3 nucleotides read TGTGCCAGCAGCGGGAGGGGGGTGACAGATACGCAGTATTTT. V and J are TRBV7-9 and TRBJ2-3; a weak D match, TRBD2 (7 bases). CDR1 and CDR2 (germline): SEHNR, FQNEAQ (reference sequence). V lost 5 bases, J lost 3 bases, and 12 bases lay in between. The CDR3 is 14 amino acids. The full variable domain, rest sourced from reference TRBV7-9 and TRBJ2-3, is DTGVSQNPRHKITKRGQNVTFRCDPISEHNRLYWYRQTLGQGPEFLTYFQNEAQLEKSRLLSDRFSAERPKGSFSTLEIQRTEQGDSAMYLCASSGRGVTDTQYFGPGTRLTVL.

The rearrangement uses TRBV11-3 and TRBJ2-7, with TRBD1 matching over 7 bases. The J segment lost 5 bases and the V segment lost 5 bases, leaving 6 bases of the junction unmatched. Per germline, CDR1 SGHNT and CDR2 YENEEA. CDR3 size: 13 residues. The CDR3 coding sequence is TGTGCCAGCAGCCCACGACAGGGCCACGAGCAGTACTTC. It codes for CASSPRQGHEQYF.

In its sample, this clone was seen once. The V call is TRBV9, the J call TRBJ1-1; perhaps TRBD1 as D (5 bases). The CDR3 sequence is 13 residues long. V lost 4 bases and J 1 base, leaving 8 bases between the germline ends. Germline CDR1 reads SGDLS; CDR2 reads YYNGEE. In DNA, the CDR3 is TGTGCCAGCAGCTCGGGGGGGAACACTGAAGCTTTCTTT. Its translation: CASSSGGNTEAFF. The whole variable domain, remainder taken from reference TRBV9 and TRBJ1-1, is DSGVTQTPKHLITATGQRVTLRCSPRSGDLSVYWYQQSLDQGLQFLIQYYNGEERAKGNILERFSAQQFPDLHSELNLSSLELGDSALYFCASSSGGNTEAFFGQGTRLTVV.

This chain joins TRBV7-3 and TRBJ1-1; D call uncertain. The CDR3 spans 17 residues. Germline lookup yields CDR1 SGHTA and CDR2 FQGTGA. V lost 2 bases and J 7 bases, leaving 23 bases between the germline ends. The CDR3 nucleotides read TGTGCCAGCAGCTTACTCCCCCCGGGAAGTCGGTCGGGTGAAGCTTTCTTT. The encoded protein is CASSLLPPGSRSGEAFF. Filled out from reference TRBV7-3 and TRBJ1-1, the complete variable domain reads GAGVSQTPSNKVTEKGKYVELRCDPISGHTALYWYRQSLGQGPEFLIYFQGTGAADDSGLPNDRFFAVRPEGSVSTLKIQRTERGDSAVYLCASSLLPPGSRSGEAFFGQGTRLTVV.

Worth noting for this clone: The same CDR3 is also encoded by other DNA sequences in this sample. CDR3 in amino acids: CASTGQGDTEAFF. CDR3 nucleotides: TGTGCCAGCACCGGACAGGGGGACACTGAAGCTTTCTTT. This rearrangement joins TRBV27 to TRBJ1-1; TRBD1 agrees at 10 bases. Germline-derived CDR1 and CDR2 are MNHEY and SMNVEV (reference sequence). The CDR3 runs 13 residues. Losses at the gene ends were 7 bases for V and 3 bases for J; bases not matched to a gene: 2.

This clone was counted between two and nine times. This chain uses TRBV2 with TRBJ2-2; 7 bases match TRBD1. Losses at the gene ends were 6 bases for V and 4 bases for J; bases not matched to a gene: 11. The CDR3 loop spans 16 amino acids. The germline V gene has CDR1 SNHLY and CDR2 FYNNEI. This CDR3 is CASRPRGTAITGELFF. CDR3 sequence (DNA): TGTGCCAGCAGGCCGCGAGGGACAGCGATCACCGGGGAGCTGTTTTTT. Full variable domain (outside the CDR3, taken from reference TRBV2 and TRBJ2-2): EPEVTQTPSHQVTQMGQEVILRCVPISNHLYFYWYRQILGQKVEFLVSFYNNEISEKSEIFDDQFSVERPDGSNFTLKIRSTKLEDSAMYFCASRPRGTAITGELFFGEGSRLTVL.

The chain has TRBV28 and TRBJ1-2, with 7 bases that match TRBD1. This CDR3 comprises 14 residues. Germline V gives CDR1 MDHEN, CDR2 SYDVKM. With V trimmed by 3 bases and J by 8 bases, 9 bases remained unmatched. CDR3: CASSLTDRAGGYTF. Here the CDR3 DNA reads TGTGCCAGCAGTTTGACCGACAGGGCGGGCGGCTACACCTTC.

This chain uses TRBV5-1 with TRBJ1-1; 8 nucleotides match TRBD1. This CDR3 has 16 residues. Looked up from germline, CDR1 is SGHRS and CDR2 is YFSETQ. J lost 1 base, V lost 4 bases, and 9 bases had no gene match. The CDR3 nucleotides read TGCGCCAGCAGCCACCCAGGGGGCGGTGGGAACACTGAAGCTTTCTTT. Translation gives CASSHPGGGGNTEAFF.

The chain carries TRBV9 and TRBJ2-7; 9 bases align to TRBD2. CDR1 and CDR2 (germline): SGDLS, YYNGEE. This CDR3 spans 17 amino acids. Trimming at V came to 1 base and at J to 2 bases, leaving 10 bases not matched to a gene. CDR3 region: CASSVTAGASGTYEQYF. The CDR3 DNA reads TGTGCCAGCAGCGTAACAGCAGGGGCTAGCGGGACCTACGAGCAGTACTTC.

The chain couples TRBV4-2 to TRBJ2-1; D is undetermined. V dropped 0 bases and J dropped 9 bases, with 15 bases sitting between them. The CDR3 runs to 15 residues. Per the germline V gene, CDR1 is LGHNA and CDR2 is YNFKEQ. The CDR3 DNA reads as TGTGCCAGCAGCCAAGATCTAACCGGGTCCGTTGAGCAGTTCTTC. Encoded protein: CASSQDLTGSVEQFF.

This chain uses TRBV4-1 with TRBJ1-5; 9 positions match TRBD1. V lost 1 base, J lost 5 bases, and 9 bases stayed unmatched. Germline V CDR1 and CDR2: MGHRA, YSYEKL. The CDR3 length is 17 residues. The CDR3 loop reads CASSQGTGARGDQPQHF. The CDR3, as DNA: TGCGCCAGCAGCCAAGGGACAGGGGCGAGGGGGGATCAGCCCCAGCATTTT.

As regards this clone: Germline is not matched at one junction end, which may reflect a read error. The rearrangement joins TRBV7-6 to TRBJ2-3; 7 bases are shared with TRBD2. Germline V gene sequence: CDR1 SGHVS, CDR2 FNYEAQ. The CDR3 loop spans 16 amino acids. The CDR3 here is CASSRARGGSTDAQYF. The CDR3 DNA reads TGTGCCAGCAGCCGTGCTCGCGGGGGAAGCACAGATGCGCAGTATTTT.

The CDR3 sequence is CASSRLGGGNYEQYV. The CDR3 DNA is TGTGCCAGCAGCCGATTGGGGGGAGGAAATTACGAGCAGTACGTC. V is TRBV7-9 and J is TRBJ2-7; TRBD2 might be the D (6 bases). Germline assignment: CDR1 SEHNR and CDR2 FQNEAQ (reference sequence). This CDR3 contains 15 residues. V shed 5 bases and J shed 4 bases, with 18 bases lying between them.

About this clone: Additional DNA sequences in this sample encode the identical CDR3. The chain uses TRBV9 and TRBJ1-2; D remains ambiguous. Trimming removed 0 bases at V and 2 bases at J, with 5 bases between. In germline, CDR1 is SGDLS, CDR2 YYNGEE. The CDR3 is 13 amino acids. The CDR3 DNA reads TGTGCCAGCAGCGTAGACAGCAACTATGGCTACACCTTC. This encodes CASSVDSNYGYTF.

The V call is TRBV28, the J call TRBJ1-5; TRBD1 agrees at 7 bases. CDR3 length equals 12 residues. The junction had 5 bases not matched to a gene; V was cut back by 8 bases and J by 7 bases. Looked up from germline, CDR1 is MDHEN and CDR2 is SYDVKM. The chain's CDR3 is CASQTGVQPQHF. CDR3 nucleotides: TGTGCCAGCCAAACAGGGGTGCAGCCCCAGCATTTT.

This chain joins TRBV4-2 and TRBJ2-3; tentatively, D is TRBD2 (5 bases). Per the germline V gene, CDR1 is LGHNA and CDR2 is YNFKEQ. The CDR3 consists of 13 residues. V lost 0 bases, J lost 4 bases, and 5 bases lay in between. CDR3 sequence (DNA): TGTGCCAGCAGCCAAGATAGCGCAGATACGCAGTATTTT. Translation: CASSQDSADTQYF.

The table lists this clone with a count of one. Germline and junction disagree at one end, which may indicate a read error. This rearrangement joins TRBV12-3 or TRBV12-4 to TRBJ1-1; no definite D call. The CDR3 has 13 amino acids. This CDR3 reads CASSSGLNNEAFF. CDR3 bases: TGTGCCAGCAGTTCAGGCCTGAACAATGAAGCTTTCTTT.

This chain connects TRBV11-2 to TRBJ2-2; TRBD2 agrees at 8 bases. The CDR3 extends over 16 amino acids. Germline trimming cut 5 bases from V and 5 bases from J; bases unmatched to any gene: 10. From germline, CDR1 is SGHAT and CDR2 FQNNGV. The DNA for the CDR3 is TGTGCCAGCAGCCGGATTAGCGGGGTCTTAACCGGGGAGCTGTTTTTT. As protein: CASSRISGVLTGELFF.

The V call is TRBV5-1, the J call TRBJ1-1; D may be TRBD1 (5 bases). The CDR3 is 16 residues long. V was pared by 0 bases and J by 0 bases, with 12 bases between. In germline, CDR1 is SGHRS, CDR2 YFSETQ. CDR3 sequence (DNA): TGCGCCAGCAGCTTGGTAGGCAGGGCCATGAACACTGAAGCTTTCTTT. This encodes CASSLVGRAMNTEAFF.

This clone was counted once. The chain couples TRBV6-5 to TRBJ1-2; 8 positions agree with TRBD1. The CDR3 covers 14 residues. In germline, CDR1 is MNHEY, CDR2 SVGAGI. V lost 6 bases to trimming and J lost 4 bases; unmatched junction nucleotides: 7. The chain's CDR3 is CASRPGQGPYGYTF. The DNA of the CDR3 is TGTGCCAGCAGACCCGGACAGGGACCCTATGGCTACACCTTC.

The chain has TRBV7-9 and TRBJ1-2; D is undetermined. Germline CDR1 and CDR2: SEHNR and FQNEAQ (reference sequence). This CDR3 is 14 amino acids long. The ends were cut back, 7 bases at V and 0 bases at J, with 12 bases in the middle. The CDR3: CASKSGDSNYGYTF. As DNA, the CDR3 is TGTGCCAGCAAGTCGGGAGACTCTAACTATGGCTACACCTTC. Combining the CDR3 with reference TRBV7-9 and TRBJ1-2 gives the whole variable domain DTGVSQNPRHKITKRGQNVTFRCDPISEHNRLYWYRQTLGQGPEFLTYFQNEAQLEKSRLLSDRFSAERPKGSFSTLEIQRTEQGDSAMYLCASKSGDSNYGYTFGSGTRLTVV.

This chain uses TRBV28 with TRBJ1-4; a weak D match, TRBD1 (6 bases). Trimming removed 5 bases from V and 4 bases from J, with 14 bases in between. CDR1 is MDHEN, CDR2 SYDVKM, per germline. This CDR3 is 15 amino acids long. This chain's CDR3 is CASSLPGHVNEKLFF. CDR3 bases: TGTGCCAGCAGTCTTCCGGGACACGTTAATGAAAAACTGTTTTTT.

This clone was detected a few times. V gene TRBV7-2 combines with J gene TRBJ2-7; no clear D. Trimming shortened V by 4 bases and J by 7 bases, and 14 bases separated the two germline ends. This CDR3 comprises 13 residues. CDR1 and CDR2 (germline): SGHTA, FQGNSA. The CDR3 is CASSSYPGAEQYV. CDR3 sequence (DNA): TGTGCCAGCAGCTCCTACCCTGGTGCGGAGCAGTACGTC.

The chain employs TRBV10-3 and TRBJ1-4; TRBD1 agrees at 9 bases. Germline V lookup: CDR1 ENHRY, CDR2 SYGVKD. With 0 bases clipped from V and 4 bases from J, the junction kept 6 bases outside the gene matches. The CDR3 is 17 residues long. The CDR3 protein is CAISESTRTGVNEKLFF. DNA for the CDR3: TGTGCCATCAGTGAGTCGACCCGGACAGGGGTTAATGAAAAACTGTTTTTT.

The V gene is TRBV3-1 (or the pseudogene TRBV3-2), the J gene TRBJ2-7; 9 bases match TRBD2. CDR1 and CDR2 (germline): LGHDT, YNNKEL (reference sequence). V lost 4 bases to trimming and J lost 10 bases; unmatched junction nucleotides: 14. The CDR3 runs to 15 residues. The CDR3 DNA sequence: TGTGCCAGCAGCCGCCTATCTGCGGGAGGGCCATCCCAGTACTTC. This encodes CASSRLSAGGPSQYF.

V gene TRBV5-4 combines with J gene TRBJ2-3, with D perhaps TRBD2 (7 bases). Trimming took 4 bases from V and 4 from J, leaving 16 bases between them. The CDR3 runs 15 residues. The germline gives CDR1 SGHNT, CDR2 YYREEE (reference sequence). CDR3 loop: CASSVVGGGADTQYF. Here the CDR3 DNA reads TGTGCCAGCAGCGTGGTAGGGGGGGGAGCAGATACGCAGTATTTT.

In this sample, this clone turned up a few times. The chain carries TRBV29-1 and TRBJ2-7; 7 nucleotides match TRBD2. This CDR3 region has 13 residues. CDR1 and CDR2 (germline): SQVTM, ANQGSEA. Unmatched junction bases numbered 7, after V lost 4 bases and J lost 4 bases. This CDR3 reads CSVVAPGGYEQYF. In nucleotides, the CDR3 is TGCAGCGTTGTCGCCCCGGGGGGTTACGAGCAGTACTTC.